This is a list of T cell receptor beta chains from one sample in a study of blood T cells in healthy people across ages. TCRdb fed the 5' RACE reads into MiXCR, producing one record per CDR3 protein. Of hundreds of thousands of distinct CDR3 sequences listed, under 65% were seen once; the top ten hold about two fifths. Sequences were obtained from blood. These receptors all come from a man in his 60s in good health. The CDR3 runs from the conserved cysteine through the conserved F or W. The D gene is left open where the match is weak. Size tells how often a clone was seen (once, few, many) or the class of an expanded clone, and some rows leave it out.

CARSLERAFGRVPIEQYF | TGTGCCAGAAGCTTAGAACGGGCATTTGGAAGGGTACCAATCGAGCAGTACTTC | TRBJ2-7 | . | . | TRBV11-2
CSAYYRGLNYGYTF | TGCAGTGCTTACTACAGGGGGCTAAACTATGGCTACACCTTC | TRBJ1-2 | TRBD1 | . | TRBV20-1
CSVQTSGEADTQYF | TGCAGTGTCCAGACTAGCGGGGAAGCAGATACGCAGTATTTT | TRBJ2-3 | TRBD2 | . | TRBV20-1
CSARRGSRVNTEAFF | TGCAGTGCCCGAAGGGGAAGCAGGGTGAACACTGAAGCTTTCTTT | TRBJ1-1 | . | . | TRBV20-1
CASSLLAGAQETQYF | TGTGCCAGCAGTCTCCTAGCGGGAGCCCAAGAGACCCAGTACTTC | TRBJ2-5 | TRBD2 | . | TRBV7-9
CASSFAGTSYEQYF | TGTGCCAGCAGTTTTGCCGGGACCTCCTACGAGCAGTACTTC | TRBJ2-7 | . | . | TRBV27
CASSTVSRAGGLGNEQFF | TGTGCCAGCAGTACCGTTTCTAGAGCGGGGGGGCTGGGGAATGAGCAGTTCTTC | TRBJ2-1 | TRBD2 | . | TRBV6-2/TRBV6-3
CSASRRDPNTGELFF | TGCAGTGCTAGTCGTCGGGATCCGAACACCGGGGAGCTGTTTTTT | TRBJ2-2 | . | . | TRBV20-1
CASSYRRGSDEQFF | TGTGCCAGCAGTTACCGGAGGGGTTCTGATGAGCAGTTCTTC | TRBJ2-1 | . | . | TRBV6-2/TRBV6-3
CASSLRAGGPETQYF | TGCGCCAGCAGCTTGAGAGCGGGGGGCCCAGAGACCCAGTACTTC | TRBJ2-5 | TRBD2 | . | TRBV5-1
CASRHGTSGGNEQFF | TGCGCCAGCAGACACGGGACTAGCGGGGGCAATGAGCAGTTCTTC | TRBJ2-1 | TRBD2 | few | TRBV5-1
CASSLGVEETQYF | TGTGCCAGCAGTTTGGGAGTGGAGGAGACCCAGTACTTC | TRBJ2-5 | . | . | TRBV28
CASSQASAGGFQETQYF | TGTGCCAGCAGCCAAGCGAGCGCGGGGGGCTTCCAAGAGACCCAGTACTTC | TRBJ2-5 | TRBD2 | . | TRBV4-2
CSARDLKTRGFSYEQYF | TGCAGTGCTAGAGATCTTAAGACTAGGGGGTTTAGCTACGAGCAGTACTTC | TRBJ2-7 | . | . | TRBV20-1
CSVAGSGDRSTF | TGCAGCGTTGCGGGGTCTGGCGACAGATCCACCTTC | TRBJ1-2 | . | few | TRBV29-1
CASSVRGTDTQYF | TGTGCCAGCAGTGTGCGGGGCACAGATACGCAGTATTTT | TRBJ2-3 | . | . | TRBV25-1
CASSYSEGKETQYF | TGTGCCAGCAGTTACTCGGAGGGAAAAGAGACCCAGTACTTC | TRBJ2-5 | . | . | TRBV6-6
CASSFNAGQTYEQYF | TGTGCCAGCAGCTTCAACGCTGGACAGACCTACGAGCAGTACTTC | TRBJ2-7 | . | . | TRBV12-3/TRBV12-4
CSALGTSSSYNEQFF | TGCAGTGCCCTAGGGACTTCAAGCTCCTACAATGAGCAGTTCTTC | TRBJ2-1 | . | . | TRBV20-1
CASSLWGTGYGSYNEQFF | TGTGCCAGCAGTTTATGGGGGACAGGATACGGCTCCTACAATGAGCAGTTCTTC | TRBJ2-1 | TRBD1 | . | TRBV27
CASSQAVVEKLFF | TGCGCCAGCAGCCAAGCCGTGGTTGAAAAACTGTTTTTT | TRBJ1-4 | . | once | TRBV4-1
CSGGQIQETQYF | TGCAGCGGCGGACAGATCCAAGAGACCCAGTACTTC | TRBJ2-5 | . | many | TRBV29-1
CSVDQNVQFF | TGCAGCGTTGATCAGAACGTGCAGTTCTTC | TRBJ2-1 | . | . | TRBV29-1
CASSMRPQNPEQYF | TGTGCCAGTAGTATGAGGCCACAAAACCCCGAGCAGTACTTC | TRBJ2-7 | . | . | TRBV19
CSVAPGTGIQETQYF | TGCAGCGTTGCCCCCGGGACAGGGATCCAAGAGACCCAGTACTTC | TRBJ2-5 | TRBD1 | . | TRBV29-1
CASSVGQGGAEAFF | TGTGCCAGCAGCGTGGGACAGGGGGGTGCTGAAGCTTTCTTT | TRBJ1-1 | TRBD1 | . | TRBV3-1
CASSEFLGLEQYF | TGTGCCAGCAGTGAATTCCTGGGACTCGAGCAGTACTTC | TRBJ2-7 | . | . | TRBV6-1
CASSRLVGGYNEQFF | TGTGCCAGCAGTCGACTAGTCGGGGGTTACAATGAGCAGTTCTTC | TRBJ2-1 | . | few | TRBV2
CASRGTEFKVREQFF | TGTGCCAGCAGGGGAACAGAGTTCAAAGTTCGTGAGCAGTTCTTC | TRBJ2-1 | . | . | TRBV6-1
CSASGGAGVDNEQFF | TGCAGTGCTAGCGGGGGGGCCGGGGTAGACAATGAGCAGTTCTTC | TRBJ2-1 | TRBD2 | . | TRBV20-1
CASSSDRGNTEAFF | TGCGCCAGCAGCTCGGACAGGGGGAACACTGAAGCTTTCTTT | TRBJ1-1 | TRBD1 | . | TRBV5-1
CASSRTTSGDYEQYF | TGTGCCAGCAGCCGTACGACTAGCGGAGATTACGAGCAGTACTTC | TRBJ2-7 | TRBD2 | few | TRBV7-2
CASRRDVNSPGSKNIQYF | TGTGCCAGCAGGAGGGACGTGAATTCACCGGGGTCCAAAAACATTCAGTACTTC | TRBJ2-4 | . | . | TRBV6-1
CASCSLADSHYEQYF | TGTGCCAGCTGTTCTCTTGCCGACAGCCACTACGAGCAGTACTTC | TRBJ2-7 | . | . | TRBV6-1
CASSESGQSTSTDTQYF | TGCGCCAGCAGTGAGTCGGGACAGTCGACGAGCACAGATACGCAGTATTTT | TRBJ2-3 | TRBD1 | once | TRBV10-2
CASSSTGVEETQYF | TGTGCCAGCTCTTCGACAGGGGTGGAGGAGACCCAGTACTTC | TRBJ2-5 | TRBD1 | . | TRBV18
CSATGLAGVHNEQYF | TGCAGTGCCACCGGACTAGCGGGGGTACACAATGAGCAGTACTTC | TRBJ2-7 | TRBD2 | . | TRBV20-1
CASSQRTTGSPLHF | TGTGCCAGCAGCCAAAGGACGACGGGTTCACCCCTCCACTTT | TRBJ1-6 | . | . | TRBV14
CASSFGTGDREQYF | TGCGCCAGCAGCTTCGGGACAGGGGATCGCGAGCAGTACTTC | TRBJ2-7 | TRBD1 | few | TRBV5-1
CASSSRTGLQETQYF | TGTGCCAGCAGCTCCCGGACAGGGTTACAAGAGACCCAGTACTTC | TRBJ2-5 | TRBD1 | . | TRBV7-6
CSARETGPGVQETQYF | TGCAGTGCTAGAGAGACGGGACCAGGTGTCCAAGAGACCCAGTACTTC | TRBJ2-5 | . | . | TRBV20-1
CASSVEPGGNEQFF | TGTGCCAGCAGCGTAGAGCCAGGGGGCAATGAGCAGTTCTTC | TRBJ2-1 | TRBD1 | . | TRBV9
CASSQDSSRGSGYTF | TGCGCCAGCAGCCAAGATAGTTCCAGGGGCTCTGGCTACACCTTC | TRBJ1-2 | . | . | TRBV4-1
CASSLIIAGAYEQYF | TGTGCCAGCAGCTTAATAATAGCGGGAGCCTACGAGCAGTACTTC | TRBJ2-7 | TRBD2 | . | TRBV7-2
CASSKPGQGADYGYTF | TGTGCCAGCAGCAAACCGGGACAGGGGGCGGACTATGGCTACACCTTC | TRBJ1-2 | . | few | TRBV21-1
CASSRQGTGNGGYTF | TGCGCCAGCAGCAGACAGGGGACCGGGAATGGGGGCTACACCTTC | TRBJ1-2 | TRBD1 | . | TRBV5-1
CASSLSPARALNQQYF | TGTGCCAGCAGCCTCTCCCCAGCTAGGGCCCTCAATCAGCAGTACTTC | TRBJ2-7 | . | many | TRBV7-2
CASSPFPTANTEAFF | TGCGCCAGCAGCCCCTTTCCCACCGCGAACACTGAAGCTTTCTTT | TRBJ1-1 | . | . | TRBV5-1
CASSLPGTGEQYF | TGTGCCAGCAGTTTACCCGGGACAGGGGAACAGTACTTC | TRBJ2-5 | TRBD1 | . | TRBV28
CAISERTGSYNEQYF | TGTGCCATCAGTGAAAGGACAGGGAGTTACAATGAGCAGTACTTC | TRBJ2-7 | TRBD1 | . | TRBV10-3
CASPYGGGQETQYF | TGTGCCAGCCCATACGGGGGGGGACAAGAGACCCAGTACTTC | TRBJ2-5 | TRBD2 | . | TRBV2
CASSSPDSRDGYTF | TGTGCCAGCAGCTCCCCGGACAGTCGGGATGGCTACACCTTC | TRBJ1-2 | . | . | TRBV7-2